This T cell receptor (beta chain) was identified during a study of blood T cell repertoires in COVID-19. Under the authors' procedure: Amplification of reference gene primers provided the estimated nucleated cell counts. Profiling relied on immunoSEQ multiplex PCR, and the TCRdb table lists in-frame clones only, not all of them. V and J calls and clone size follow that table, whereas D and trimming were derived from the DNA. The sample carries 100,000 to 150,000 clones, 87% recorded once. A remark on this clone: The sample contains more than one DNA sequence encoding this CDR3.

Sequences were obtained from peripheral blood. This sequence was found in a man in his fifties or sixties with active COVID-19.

CDR3 in amino acids: CASSLAGGYYEQYF. In nucleotides, the CDR3 is TGTGCCAGCAGCTTAGCGGGGGGTTACTACGAGCAGTACTTC. The chain uses TRBV7-2 and TRBJ2-7; the D gene is possibly TRBD2 (6 bases). Germline V gives CDR1 SGHTA, CDR2 FQGNSA. The CDR3 has 14 residues. The ends were cut back, 0 bases at V and 3 bases at J, with 9 bases in the middle.